This TCR beta chain was found in a study of metastatic and nonmetastatic thyroid tumors. Study conclusions and caveats: It was reported that TCR beta diversity was significantly higher in malignant thyroid tumors than benign nodules, in blood and tumor.

Each patient went into thyroid surgery without having received any treatment. Original processing methods: The distant-metastasis classifier for papillary thyroid cancer was built from CDR3 differences across clinicopathological groups. TCRdb redid the clone calls on the PCR reads using MiXCR. The V and J calls follow TCRdb's processing rather than the paper's. The repertoire holds around 21,000 clones, with about a sixth as singletons. This CDR3 region has 17 residues. Germline loops: CDR1 SGHNT, CDR2 YENEEA. With V trimmed by 8 bases and J by 3 bases, 18 bases remained unmatched. This clone has a count of ten or more. The antigen is unknown.

The receptor comes from a male donor with papillary thyroid cancer or a benign thyroid nodule (not recorded which). Some clones in this sample may be carry-over from other donors' samples. The sequencing input was blood. The chain joins TRBV11-3 to TRBJ1-2; 7 bases line up with TRBD1. The CDR3: CASASFGDSAPYYGYTF. CDR3 nucleotide sequence: TGTGCCAGCGCTTCTTTTGGGGACAGCGCACCATACTATGGCTACACCTTC.